The next 10 T cell receptor beta chains were all read from a single sample in a study of cytomegalovirus exposure and HLA in healthy donors. 60 Vbeta and 13 Jbeta primers were used in PCR. Assay used: immunoSEQ multiplex PCR; TCRdb lists only in-frame clones, some missing. The top ten hold about 7.7% of the sample, which has approximately 150,000 clones, 65% to 85% seen once. The sequenced sample consisted of PBMCs. These receptors came from a woman aged 25 to 45 in good health and CMV-seropositive.

This clone came up once. The chain employs TRBV28 and TRBJ1-2; 8 bases are shared with TRBD1. The CDR3 is 15 residues long. V was pared by 1 base and J by 7 bases, with 8 bases of the junction left unmatched. CDR1 and CDR2 from the germline V gene are MDHEN and SYDVKM. CDR3 residues: CASSLSGQGGGGYTF. In DNA form, the CDR3 reads TGTGCCAGCAGTTTATCCGGACAGGGAGGAGGTGGCTACACCTTC.

The J gene is TRBJ2-5, the V gene TRBV2, with TRBD1 matching over 7 bases. The CDR3 spans 13 residues. J gave up 5 bases and V 2 bases, and 2 bases lay outside the gene matches. The germline CDR1 and CDR2 sequences are SNHLY and FYNNEI. The CDR3 DNA sequence: TGTGCCAGCAGTGAACAGGGGGAGGAGACCCAGTACTTC. Its translation is CASSEQGEETQYF.

Here the CDR3 DNA reads TGTGCCACCAGCAGGAGTTCTGGAAACACCATATATTTT. It encodes CATSRSSGNTIYF. This chain joins TRBV15 and TRBJ1-3; no clear D gene. This CDR3 is built from 13 residues. The V gene's germline CDR1 is LNHNV and CDR2 YYDKDF (reference sequence). Trimming removed 3 bases from V and 1 base from J, with 4 bases in between.

V usage is TRBV5-1 and J usage is TRBJ2-1, with 11 bases lining up with TRBD2. Trimming cost V 4 bases and J 8 bases; bases outside gene matches: 11. Germline-derived CDR1 and CDR2 are SGHRS and YFSETQ. The CDR3 totals 16 residues. The CDR3 protein is CASSHSSGGAIYEQFF. Written as DNA, the CDR3 is TGCGCCAGCAGCCACAGTAGCGGGGGGGCCATTTATGAGCAGTTCTTC.

The chain employs TRBV5-4 and TRBJ1-1; maybe TRBD1 (6 bases). Trimming removed 5 bases from V and 4 bases from J, with 15 bases in between. This CDR3 region has 14 residues. CDR1 and CDR2 from the germline V gene are SGHNT and YYREEE (reference sequence). The CDR3 region is CASRQDRISTEAFF. As DNA, the CDR3 is TGTGCCAGCAGGCAGGACAGAATCAGCACTGAAGCTTTCTTT. Based on the CDR3 plus reference TRBV5-4 and TRBJ1-1, the full variable domain is ETGVTQSPTHLIKTRGQQVTLRCSSQSGHNTVSWYQQALGQGPQFIFQYYREEENGRGNFPPRFSGLQFPNYSSELNVNALELDDSALYLCASRQDRISTEAFFGQGTRLTVV.

The rearrangement uses TRBV7-2 and TRBJ2-7; 8 bases map to TRBD1. The CDR3 has 16 residues. Germline assignment: CDR1 SGHTA and CDR2 FQGNSA. V lost 4 bases and J lost 0; bases outside the gene matches: 8. DNA for the CDR3: TGTGCCAGCAGCTCTTCGACAGGGGAGAGCTCCTACGAGCAGTACTTC. This encodes CASSSSTGESSYEQYF.

This chain uses TRBV28 with TRBJ1-2, with TRBD1 matching over 7 bases. The CDR3 runs 16 residues. The germline V gene encodes CDR1 MDHEN and CDR2 SYDVKM. V was clipped by 6 bases and J by 6 bases; unmatched bases: 16. DNA for the CDR3: TGTGCCAGCAGACATCATTCGACAGGGTGGAAACATGGCTACACCTTC. Its protein is CASRHHSTGWKHGYTF.

The chain couples TRBV28 to TRBJ1-5; D not resolved. Between the trimmed V and J ends, which lost 4 bases and 11 bases, there was a span of 15 bases. The germline CDR1 and CDR2 sequences are MDHEN and SYDVKM. The CDR3 runs to 13 residues. The CDR3 nucleotides are TGTGCCAGCAGTTACCCCCGGCGAGGTGCCCAGCATTTT. Translation gives CASSYPRRGAQHF.

V is TRBV4-1 and J is TRBJ2-5, with 8 bases matching TRBD2. CDR1 is MGHRA and CDR2 is YSYEKL in the germline V gene. V gave up 4 bases and J gave up 4 bases; unmatched junction bases: 5. The CDR3 contains 14 residues. The CDR3 loop reads CASSRGGPRETQYF. In nucleotides, the CDR3 is TGCGCCAGCAGCCGCGGGGGGCCGCGAGAGACCCAGTACTTC.

V and J are TRBV14 and TRBJ2-7; possible D gene TRBD2, 6 bases. CDR1 is SGHDN and CDR2 is FVKESK in the germline V gene. There are 15 residues in the CDR3. V was trimmed by 1 base and J by 0 bases, leaving 10 bases between them. The CDR3 nucleotides read TGTGCCAGCAGCCAAGGGGGACTGAGCTCCTACGAGCAGTACTTC. Protein sequence: CASSQGGLSSYEQYF.